This T cell receptor beta chain was sequenced in a study of T cells in Graves' hyperthyroidism and ophthalmopathy. Amplified TCR beta CDR3 regions derived from RNA transcripts. In the first-round RT-PCR of the TCR CDR3, the HTBI primer set was used. Via MiXCR, TCRdb re-called the multiplex PCR reads, giving one row per CDR3 protein. The sample shows around 690,000 distinct CDR3 sequences, around 15% of them seen only once. Stable hyperthyroidism: no ophthalmopathy progression over 18 months of follow-up. Subjects aged 18 to 65 presented with newly diagnosed hyperthyroidism of less than 2 months' duration. Uncontrolled infections, other autoimmune diseases, pregnancy or lactation led to exclusion of patients. From 10 ml of fresh peripheral blood, PBMCs were isolated. The CDR3 is made up of 15 amino acids. CDR1 and CDR2 from the germline V gene are SGHDN and FVKESK. The sample holds a few counts of this clonotype. Relative to the germline gene, one junction end is altered; a read error may explain this.

This chain joins TRBV14 and TRBJ2-1; possibly TRBD1 or TRBD2 for D (6 bases each). The sequence derives from a man in his forties or fifties with Graves' hyperthyroidism. Sequenced sample: blood. DNA for the CDR3: TGTGTCAGCAGCCAAGGGGGGTTGATATACAATGAGCAGTTCTTC. This encodes CVSSQGGLIYNEQFF.